This TCR beta chain is drawn from a study of cytomegalovirus exposure and HLA in healthy donors. TCRdb's table, derived via immunoSEQ multiplex PCR, lists solely in-frame clones and lacks some. This table has approximately 300,000 clones, about 85% appearing once. Among the 110 or so subjects of the validation cohort, separate from the 666-subject first cohort, were the donors. In the case of this clone: Its specificity is not known.

Whole-study results and caveats: Researchers counted 180 or so TCR beta chains as cytomegalovirus-associated. In vitro confirmation showed three CMV-associated chains to be CMV antigen specific.

The specimen sequenced was PBMCs. The receptor was derived from a woman in her 30s in good health and CMV-seropositive.

This chain's CDR3 is CAISEDRTYGYTF. The CDR3 DNA follows: TGTGCCATCAGTGAGGACAGGACCTATGGCTACACCTTC. The chain links TRBV10-3 to TRBJ1-2; D may be TRBD1 (6 bases). Trimming left V 2 bases short and J 4 bases short, with 8 bases between. Germline CDR1 reads ENHRY; CDR2 reads SYGVKD. CDR3 length: 13 residues.